The clone carrying this TCR beta chain has more than one count but fewer than ten. Its antigen is still unknown. Germline lookup yields CDR1 SGDLS and CDR2 YYNGEE. After removal of 2 bases from V and 3 bases from J, the junction contained 5 bases not matched to a gene. The CDR3 totals 15 residues. The data originate from a study of CD8 T cells in ankylosing spondylitis. General study findings and limits: Blood from ankylosing spondylitis patients appeared to carry a characteristic eight-variant TCR beta motif. Significantly higher representation of disease-linked clones was reported for matched ankylosing spondylitis synovial fluid.

MiXCR was run by TCRdb on the 5' RACE reads, yielding one entry per CDR3 protein. Of hundreds of thousands of distinct CDR3 sequences listed, approximately 20% are singletons. The chain couples TRBV9 to TRBJ2-3; 8 nucleotides line up with TRBD1. This receptor was identified in a male donor with ankylosing spondylitis or in good health (not recorded which). Source material: blood, either unsorted or a sorted T cell fraction (not recorded which). The CDR3 coding sequence is TGTGCCAGCAGCGTCGGACAGGGCTGGACAGATACGCAGTATTTT. The encoded protein is CASSVGQGWTDTQYF. The complete variable domain, with remaining parts taken from reference TRBV9 and TRBJ2-3, reads DSGVTQTPKHLITATGQRVTLRCSPRSGDLSVYWYQQSLDQGLQFLIQYYNGEERAKGNILERFSAQQFPDLHSELNLSSLELGDSALYFCASSVGQGWTDTQYFGPGTRLTVL.